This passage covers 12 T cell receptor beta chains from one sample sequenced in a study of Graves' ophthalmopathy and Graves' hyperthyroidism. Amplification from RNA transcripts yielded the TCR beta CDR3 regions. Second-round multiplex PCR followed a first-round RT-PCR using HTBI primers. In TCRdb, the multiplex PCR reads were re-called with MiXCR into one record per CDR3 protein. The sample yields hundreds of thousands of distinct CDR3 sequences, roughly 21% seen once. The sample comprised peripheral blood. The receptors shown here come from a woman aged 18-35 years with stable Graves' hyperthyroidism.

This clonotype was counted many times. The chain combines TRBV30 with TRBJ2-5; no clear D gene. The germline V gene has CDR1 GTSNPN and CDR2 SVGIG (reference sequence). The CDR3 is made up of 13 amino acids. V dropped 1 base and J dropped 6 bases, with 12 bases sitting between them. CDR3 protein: CAWSDGPGKTQYF. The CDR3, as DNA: TGTGCCTGGAGTGATGGCCCTGGAAAGACCCAGTACTTC.

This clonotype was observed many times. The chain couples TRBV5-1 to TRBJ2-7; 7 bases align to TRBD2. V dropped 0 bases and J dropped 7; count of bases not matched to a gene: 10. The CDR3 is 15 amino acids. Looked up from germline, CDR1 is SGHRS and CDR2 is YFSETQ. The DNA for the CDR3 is TGCGCCAGCAGCTTGGGGCTAGCGGTGTTCGGGGAGCAGTACTTC. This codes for CASSLGLAVFGEQYF.

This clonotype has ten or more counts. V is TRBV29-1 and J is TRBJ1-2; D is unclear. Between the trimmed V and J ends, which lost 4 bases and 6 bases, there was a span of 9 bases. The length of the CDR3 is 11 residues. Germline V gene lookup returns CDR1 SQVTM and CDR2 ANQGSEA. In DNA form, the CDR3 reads TGCAGCGTTGGACGATATAATGGCTACACCTTC. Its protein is CSVGRYNGYTF.

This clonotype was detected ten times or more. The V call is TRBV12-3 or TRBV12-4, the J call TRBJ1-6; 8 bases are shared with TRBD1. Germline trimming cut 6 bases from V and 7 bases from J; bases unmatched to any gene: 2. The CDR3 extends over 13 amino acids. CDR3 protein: CASRDRVNSPLHF. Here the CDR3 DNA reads TGTGCCAGCAGGGACAGGGTGAATTCACCCCTCCACTTT.

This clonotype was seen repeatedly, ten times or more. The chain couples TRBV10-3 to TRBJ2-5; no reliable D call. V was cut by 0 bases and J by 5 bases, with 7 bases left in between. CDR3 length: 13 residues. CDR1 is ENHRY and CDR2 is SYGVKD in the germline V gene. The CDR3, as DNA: TGTGCCATCAGTGAGTCCTCTCAGGAGACCCAGTACTTC. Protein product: CAISESSQETQYF.

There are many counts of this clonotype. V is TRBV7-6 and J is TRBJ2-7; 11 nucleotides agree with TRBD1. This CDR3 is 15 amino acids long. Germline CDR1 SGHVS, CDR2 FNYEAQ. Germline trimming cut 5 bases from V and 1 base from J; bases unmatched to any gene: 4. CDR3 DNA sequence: TGTGCCAGCAGCATTGGGACAGGGGGATCCTACGAGCAGTACTTC. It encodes CASSIGTGGSYEQYF.

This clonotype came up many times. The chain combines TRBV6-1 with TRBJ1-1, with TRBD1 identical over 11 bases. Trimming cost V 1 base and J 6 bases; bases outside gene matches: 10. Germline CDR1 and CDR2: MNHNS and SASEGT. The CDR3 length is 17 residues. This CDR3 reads CASSEVPSDRGHSEAFF. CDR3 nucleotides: TGTGCCAGCAGTGAAGTCCCATCGGACAGGGGGCATTCTGAAGCTTTCTTT.

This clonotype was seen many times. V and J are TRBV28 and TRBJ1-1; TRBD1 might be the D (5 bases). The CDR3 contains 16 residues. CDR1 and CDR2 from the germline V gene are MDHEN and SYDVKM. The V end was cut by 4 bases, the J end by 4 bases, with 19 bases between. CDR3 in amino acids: CASSYSLETGITEAFF. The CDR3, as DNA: TGTGCCAGCAGTTATAGCCTCGAAACAGGAATCACTGAAGCTTTCTTT.

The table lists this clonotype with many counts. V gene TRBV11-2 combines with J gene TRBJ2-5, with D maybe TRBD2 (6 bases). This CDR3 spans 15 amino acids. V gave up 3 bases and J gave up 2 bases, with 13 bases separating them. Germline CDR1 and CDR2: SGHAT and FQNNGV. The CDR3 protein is CASSFFGTEQETQYF. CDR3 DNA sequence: TGTGCCAGCAGCTTTTTTGGGACTGAACAAGAGACCCAGTACTTC.

The CDR3 region is CASGSAHGYTF. DNA for the CDR3: TGTGCTAGTGGTTCGGCCCATGGCTACACCTTC. The chain uses TRBV12-5 and TRBJ1-2; D is unclear. This CDR3 is 11 amino acids long. The germline V gene encodes CDR1 LGHNT and CDR2 FRNRAP. The V and J ends lost 4 bases and 6 bases respectively, with 6 bases between them.

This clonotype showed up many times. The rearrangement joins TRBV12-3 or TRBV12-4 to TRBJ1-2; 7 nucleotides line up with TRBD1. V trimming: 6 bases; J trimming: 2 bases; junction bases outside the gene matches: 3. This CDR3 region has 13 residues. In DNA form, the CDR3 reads TGTGCCAGCAGGCTACAGGGGAACTATGGCTACACCTTC. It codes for CASRLQGNYGYTF.

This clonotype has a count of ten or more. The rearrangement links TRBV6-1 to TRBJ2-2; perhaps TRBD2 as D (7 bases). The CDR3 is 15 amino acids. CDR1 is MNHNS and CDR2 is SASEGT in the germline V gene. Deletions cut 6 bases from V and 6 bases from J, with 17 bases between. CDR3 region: CASRDAGEGAGELFF. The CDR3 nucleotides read TGTGCCAGCAGGGATGCGGGAGAGGGGGCCGGGGAGCTGTTTTTT.